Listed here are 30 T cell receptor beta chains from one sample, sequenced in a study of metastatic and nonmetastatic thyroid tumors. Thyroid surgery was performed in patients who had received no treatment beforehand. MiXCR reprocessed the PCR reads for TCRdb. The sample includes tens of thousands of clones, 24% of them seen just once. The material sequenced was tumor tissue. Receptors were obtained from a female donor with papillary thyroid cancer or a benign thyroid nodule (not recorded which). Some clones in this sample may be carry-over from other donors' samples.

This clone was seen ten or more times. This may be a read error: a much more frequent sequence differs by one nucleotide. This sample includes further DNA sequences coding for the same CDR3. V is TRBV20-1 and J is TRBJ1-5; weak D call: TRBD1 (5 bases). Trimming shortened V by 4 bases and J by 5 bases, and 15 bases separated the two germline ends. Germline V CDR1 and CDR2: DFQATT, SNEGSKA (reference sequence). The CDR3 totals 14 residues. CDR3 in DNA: TGCAGTGCTACCCAAGGGGAAGGACATCAGCCCCAGCATTTT. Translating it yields CSATQGEGHQPQHF.

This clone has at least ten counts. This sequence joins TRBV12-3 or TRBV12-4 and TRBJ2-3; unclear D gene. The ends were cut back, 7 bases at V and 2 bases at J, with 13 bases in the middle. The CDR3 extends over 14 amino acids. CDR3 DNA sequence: TGTGCCAGCAAATCGCGGCACACCACAGATACGCAGTATTTT. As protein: CASKSRHTTDTQYF.

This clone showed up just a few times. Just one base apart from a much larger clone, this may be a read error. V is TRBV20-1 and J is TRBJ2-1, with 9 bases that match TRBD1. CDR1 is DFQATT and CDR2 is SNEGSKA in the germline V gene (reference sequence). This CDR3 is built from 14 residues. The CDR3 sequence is CSASTGGTGNEQLF. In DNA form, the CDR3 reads TGCAGTGCTAGCACAGGGGGCACGGGAAATGAGCAGCTCTTC.

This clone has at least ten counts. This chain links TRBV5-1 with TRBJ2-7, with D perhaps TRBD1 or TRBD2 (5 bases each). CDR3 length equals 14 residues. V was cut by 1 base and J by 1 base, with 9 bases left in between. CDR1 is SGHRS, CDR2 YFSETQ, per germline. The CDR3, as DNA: TGCGCCAGCAGCTTGTGGGGGAGTTCCTACGAGCAGTACTTC. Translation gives CASSLWGSSYEQYF.

The CDR3 reads CAWSVGTGFMNTEAFF. DNA for the CDR3: TGTGCCTGGAGTGTCGGGACAGGGTTCATGAACACTGAAGCTTTCTTT. J is TRBJ1-1 and V is TRBV30; 9 bases map to TRBD1. The J segment lost 0 bases and the V segment lost 0 bases, leaving 5 bases of the junction unmatched. CDR3 length: 16 residues. Germline CDR1 GTSNPN, CDR2 SVGIG (reference sequence).

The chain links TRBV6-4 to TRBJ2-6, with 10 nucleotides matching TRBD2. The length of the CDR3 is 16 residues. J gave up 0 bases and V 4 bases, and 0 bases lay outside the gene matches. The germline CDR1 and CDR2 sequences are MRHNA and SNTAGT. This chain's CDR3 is CASSGTSGSGANVLTF. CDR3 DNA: TGTGCCAGCAGTGGGACTAGCGGCTCTGGGGCCAACGTCCTGACTTTC.

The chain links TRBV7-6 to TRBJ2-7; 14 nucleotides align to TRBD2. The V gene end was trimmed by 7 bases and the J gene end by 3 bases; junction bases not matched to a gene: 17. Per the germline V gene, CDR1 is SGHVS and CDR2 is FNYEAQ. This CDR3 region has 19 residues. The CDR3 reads CASTSGPGLAGDNNYEQYF. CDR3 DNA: TGTGCCAGCACCTCGGGTCCGGGACTAGCGGGGGATAATAACTACGAGCAGTACTTC.

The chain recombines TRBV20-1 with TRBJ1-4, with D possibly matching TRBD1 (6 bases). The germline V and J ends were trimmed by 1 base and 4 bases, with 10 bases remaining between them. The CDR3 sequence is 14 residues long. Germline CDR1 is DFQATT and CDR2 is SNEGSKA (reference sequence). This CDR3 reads CSARGGGYNEKLFF. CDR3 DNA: TGCAGTGCTAGAGGGGGGGGCTATAATGAAAAACTGTTTTTT.

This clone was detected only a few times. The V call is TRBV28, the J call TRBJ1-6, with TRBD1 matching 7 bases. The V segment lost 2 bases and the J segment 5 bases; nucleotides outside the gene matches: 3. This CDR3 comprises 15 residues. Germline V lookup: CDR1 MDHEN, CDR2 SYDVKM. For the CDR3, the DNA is TGTGCCAGCAGTTTAGGGACAGCCGATAATTCACCCCTCCACTTT. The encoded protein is CASSLGTADNSPLHF. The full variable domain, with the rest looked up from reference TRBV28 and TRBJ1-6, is DVKVTQSSRYLVKRTGEKVFLECVQDMDHENMFWYRQDPGLGLRLIYFSYDVKMKEKGDIPEGYSVSREKKERFSLILESASTNQTSMYLCASSLGTADNSPLHFGNGTRLTVT.

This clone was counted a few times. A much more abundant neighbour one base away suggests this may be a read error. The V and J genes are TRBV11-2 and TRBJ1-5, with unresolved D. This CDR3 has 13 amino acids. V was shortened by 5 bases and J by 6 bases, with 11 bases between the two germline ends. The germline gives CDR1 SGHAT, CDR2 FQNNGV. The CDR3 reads CASSVTLVQPQHF. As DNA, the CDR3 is TGTGCCAGCAGCGTAACTCTCGTTCAGCCCCAGCATTTT.

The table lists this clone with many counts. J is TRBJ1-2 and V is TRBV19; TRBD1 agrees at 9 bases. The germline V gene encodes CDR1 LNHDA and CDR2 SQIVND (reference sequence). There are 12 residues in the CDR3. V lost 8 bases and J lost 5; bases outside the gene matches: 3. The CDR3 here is CASQDRGYGYTF. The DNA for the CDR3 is TGTGCCAGTCAGGACAGGGGTTATGGCTACACCTTC.

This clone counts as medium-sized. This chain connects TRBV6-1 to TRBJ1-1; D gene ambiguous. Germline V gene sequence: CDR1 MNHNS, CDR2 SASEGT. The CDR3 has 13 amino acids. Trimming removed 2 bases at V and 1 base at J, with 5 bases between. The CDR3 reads CASSETENTEAFF. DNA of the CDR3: TGTGCCAGCAGTGAAACGGAGAACACTGAAGCTTTCTTT.

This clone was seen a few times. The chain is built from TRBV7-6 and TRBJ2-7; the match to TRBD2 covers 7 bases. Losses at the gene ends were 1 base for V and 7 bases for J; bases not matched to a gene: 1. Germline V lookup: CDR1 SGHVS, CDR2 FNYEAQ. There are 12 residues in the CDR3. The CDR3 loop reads CASSLVSGEQYF. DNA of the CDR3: TGTGCCAGCAGCTTAGTTAGCGGGGAGCAGTACTTC.

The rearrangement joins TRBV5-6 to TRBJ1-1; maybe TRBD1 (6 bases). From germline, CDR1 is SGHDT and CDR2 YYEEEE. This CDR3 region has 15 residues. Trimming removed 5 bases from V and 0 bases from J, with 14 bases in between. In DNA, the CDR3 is TGTGCCAGCAGGGATCAGACAGGTATGAACACTGAAGCTTTCTTT. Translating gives CASRDQTGMNTEAFF.

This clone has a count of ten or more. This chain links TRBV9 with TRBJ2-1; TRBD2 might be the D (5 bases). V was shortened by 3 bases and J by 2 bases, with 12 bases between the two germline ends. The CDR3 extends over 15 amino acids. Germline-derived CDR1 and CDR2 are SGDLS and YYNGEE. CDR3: CASSELAGTYNEQFF. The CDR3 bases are TGTGCCAGCAGCGAGCTAGCCGGAACCTACAATGAGCAGTTCTTC.

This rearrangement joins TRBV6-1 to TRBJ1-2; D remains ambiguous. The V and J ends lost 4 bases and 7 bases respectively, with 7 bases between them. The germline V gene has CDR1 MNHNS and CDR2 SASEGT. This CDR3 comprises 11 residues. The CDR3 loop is CASSGRGGYTF. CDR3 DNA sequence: TGTGCCAGCAGTGGTCGTGGTGGCTACACCTTC.

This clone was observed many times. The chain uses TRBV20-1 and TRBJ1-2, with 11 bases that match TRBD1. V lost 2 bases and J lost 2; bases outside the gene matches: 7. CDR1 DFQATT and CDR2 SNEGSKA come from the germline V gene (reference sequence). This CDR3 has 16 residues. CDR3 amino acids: CSARNTRDRGNYGYTF. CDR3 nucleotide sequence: TGCAGTGCTAGAAACACCCGGGACAGGGGGAACTATGGCTACACCTTC.

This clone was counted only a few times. This CDR3 is CASTLGQPAITQYF. The CDR3 DNA follows: TGTGCCAGCACCCTAGGGCAGCCGGCAATCACGCAGTATTTT. The chain links TRBV2 to TRBJ2-3; D is unresolved. In germline, CDR1 is SNHLY, CDR2 FYNNEI. V lost 7 bases and J lost 9, with 20 bases in between. The CDR3 runs 14 residues.

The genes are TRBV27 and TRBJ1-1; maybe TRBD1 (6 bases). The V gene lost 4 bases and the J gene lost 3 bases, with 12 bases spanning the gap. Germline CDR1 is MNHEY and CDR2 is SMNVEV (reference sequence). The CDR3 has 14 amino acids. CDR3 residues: CASSSPGAYTEAFF. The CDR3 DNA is TGTGCCAGCAGTTCCCCAGGGGCTTACACTGAAGCTTTCTTT.

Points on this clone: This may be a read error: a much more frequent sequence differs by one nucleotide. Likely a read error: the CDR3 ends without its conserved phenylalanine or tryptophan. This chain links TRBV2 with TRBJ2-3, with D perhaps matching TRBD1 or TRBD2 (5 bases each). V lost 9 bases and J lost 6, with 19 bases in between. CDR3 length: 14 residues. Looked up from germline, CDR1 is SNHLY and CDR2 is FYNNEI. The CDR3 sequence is CASEKPHGTDTQYL. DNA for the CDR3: TGTGCCAGTGAGAAGCCTCACGGGACCGATACGCAGTATCTT.

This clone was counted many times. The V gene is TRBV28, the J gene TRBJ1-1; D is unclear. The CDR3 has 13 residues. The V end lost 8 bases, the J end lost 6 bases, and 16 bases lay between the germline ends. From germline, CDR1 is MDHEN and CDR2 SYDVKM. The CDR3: CASPRPGLPEAFF. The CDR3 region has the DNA TGTGCCAGCCCCCGGCCGGGGTTACCTGAAGCTTTCTTT.

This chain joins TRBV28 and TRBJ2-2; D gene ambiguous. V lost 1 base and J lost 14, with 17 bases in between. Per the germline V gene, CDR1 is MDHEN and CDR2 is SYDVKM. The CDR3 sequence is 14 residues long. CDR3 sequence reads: CASSLSSASCDLFF. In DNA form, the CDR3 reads TGTGCCAGCAGTTTATCATCGGCCTCCTGTGATCTGTTTTTT.

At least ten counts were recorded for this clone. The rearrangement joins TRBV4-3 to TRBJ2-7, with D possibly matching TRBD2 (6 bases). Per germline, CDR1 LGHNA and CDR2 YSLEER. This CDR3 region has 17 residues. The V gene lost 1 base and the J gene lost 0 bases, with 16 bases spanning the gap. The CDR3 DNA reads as TGCGCCAGCAGCCAAGCGCTAGCGTGGCTAAACTCCTACGAGCAGTACTTC. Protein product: CASSQALAWLNSYEQYF.

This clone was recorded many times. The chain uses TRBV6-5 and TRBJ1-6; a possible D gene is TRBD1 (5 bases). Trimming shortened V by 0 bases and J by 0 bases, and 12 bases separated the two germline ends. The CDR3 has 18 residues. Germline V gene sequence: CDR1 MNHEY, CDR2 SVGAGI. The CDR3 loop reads CASSYSGLHSSYNSPLHF. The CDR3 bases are TGTGCCAGCAGTTACTCGGGGCTTCACAGCTCCTATAATTCACCCCTCCACTTT.

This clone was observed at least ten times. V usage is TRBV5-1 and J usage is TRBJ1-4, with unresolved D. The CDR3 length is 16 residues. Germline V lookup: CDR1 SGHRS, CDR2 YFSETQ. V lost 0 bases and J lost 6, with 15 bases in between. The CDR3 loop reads CASSLANIMGDEKLFF. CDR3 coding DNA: TGCGCCAGCAGCTTGGCCAATATAATGGGAGATGAAAAACTGTTTTTT. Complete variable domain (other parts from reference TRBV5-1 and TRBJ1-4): KAGVTQTPRYLIKTRGQQVTLSCSPISGHRSVSWYQQTPGQGLQFLFEYFSETQRNKGNFPGRFSGRQFSNSRSEMNVSTLELGDSALYLCASSLANIMGDEKLFFGSGTQLSVL.

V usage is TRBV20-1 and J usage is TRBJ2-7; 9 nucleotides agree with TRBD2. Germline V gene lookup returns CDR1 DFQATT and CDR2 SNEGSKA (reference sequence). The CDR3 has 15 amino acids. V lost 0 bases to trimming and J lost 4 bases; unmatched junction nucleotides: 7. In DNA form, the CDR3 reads TGCAGTGCTAGAGAGTCCCTAGCGGGAAGGTACGAGCAGTACTTC. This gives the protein CSARESLAGRYEQYF.

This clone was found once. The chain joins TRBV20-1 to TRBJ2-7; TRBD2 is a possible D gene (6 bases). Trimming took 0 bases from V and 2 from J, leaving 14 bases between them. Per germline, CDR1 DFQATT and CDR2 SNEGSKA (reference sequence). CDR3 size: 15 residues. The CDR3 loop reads CSARDELANTYEQYF. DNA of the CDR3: TGCAGTGCTAGAGATGAGCTAGCGAATACCTACGAGCAGTACTTC.

The CDR3 DNA sequence: TGTGCCAGCTCACAAAGGACAGGGGGCTACGAGCAGTACTTC. Residues: CASSQRTGGYEQYF. The chain combines TRBV18 with TRBJ2-7; 10 bases align to TRBD1. Germline V gives CDR1 KGHSH, CDR2 LQKENI. The CDR3 is made up of 14 amino acids. V was pared by 4 bases and J by 3 bases, with 3 bases of the junction left unmatched.

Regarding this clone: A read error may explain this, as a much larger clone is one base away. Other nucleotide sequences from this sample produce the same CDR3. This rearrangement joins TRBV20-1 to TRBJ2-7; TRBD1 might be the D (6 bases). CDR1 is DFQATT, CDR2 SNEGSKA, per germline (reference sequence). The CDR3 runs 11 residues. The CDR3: CSARQAYEQYF. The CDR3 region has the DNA TGCAGTGCTCGACAGGCCTACGAGCAATACTTC.

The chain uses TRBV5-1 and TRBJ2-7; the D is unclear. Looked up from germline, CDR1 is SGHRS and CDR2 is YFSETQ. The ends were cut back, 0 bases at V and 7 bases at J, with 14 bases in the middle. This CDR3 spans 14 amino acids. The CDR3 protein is CASSLGQPPGEQYF. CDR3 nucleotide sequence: TGCGCCAGCAGCTTGGGTCAGCCTCCTGGTGAGCAGTACTTC.